This TCR beta chain was retrieved from a study of blood T cell repertoires in COVID-19 (dated by TCRdb to the early 2020s). Context from the whole study: Samples from collaborators originated in the United States, Italy and Spain and spanned both the acute and convalescent phases of COVID-19. The prospective study material was composed of cDNA or gDNA derived from T cells, B-cell-depleted T cells, or PBMCs. The dataset comprised deeply sampled blood TCRbeta repertoires from subjects exposed to, actively infected with, or recovered from COVID-19. A freely available public database, intended as a resource for researchers studying the immune response to SARS-CoV-2, is where the repertoires were released. Samples were obtained from the ongoing ImmuneRACE study (first 160 participants) and from some 1,300 subjects provided by 6 global collaborators. Sample metadata almost always included a de-identified subject ID, COVID-19 status, age in years and sex. HLA class I and class II types, where available, came from metadata supplied by the sample provider rather than from assay-based typing.

General findings and caveats noted by the study authors: Clinical and demographic metadata were provided uncurated, with the amount varying by source and participant.

For this clone: Its antigen is not yet known. Qualities for individual bases were not recorded, and no much larger clone is one base off.

The immunoSEQ Assay, a bias-controlled multiplex PCR, was used to amplify TCRbeta CDR3 regions from genomic DNA. On the authors' methods: The number of nucleated cells in each sample was estimated by amplification of reference gene primers within the assay. To quantify the absolute abundance of each unique TCRbeta CDR3 rearrangement, sequence reads were collapsed and filtered. For each sample, productive Simpson clonality was calculated by taking the square root of Simpson's diversity index across productive rearrangements. What TCRdb holds here is the immuneACCESS table cut down to in-frame rearrangements. Part of the clones is not present; checked against another copy, under half of the missing clones reflect an unresolved V gene, and the others are unexplained. V and J calls and clone size are given by that table; D and trimming were obtained from the DNA. In all, the sample holds roughly 240,000 clones, and 85% to 90% of those were seen once. In total, the top ten clones hold about 0.95% of the sample.

Participants in the prospective study were enrolled through a virtual design, were aged 18 to 89 years, and lived in about 25 United States geographic areas. In the prospective study, participants were assigned to cohorts based on the clinical history participants reported in a screening survey and a study questionnaire. Exposed participants had been in contact with someone with a PCR-confirmed or clinician-diagnosed COVID-19 case within 2 weeks of study entry. Each participant in the prospective study had whole blood, serum and a nasopharyngeal or oropharyngeal swab collected by mobile phlebotomists. Participants in the prospective study had the option to provide additional blood draws and questionnaires over a roughly two-month period. Blood samples from the prospective study were shipped frozen or at room temperature prior to DNA extraction. From a lookup of the germline V gene, CDR1 and CDR2 are SGDLS and YYNGEE. The CDR3, cysteine through phenylalanine, is 14 amino acids long. Just the 42-base CDR3 DNA is kept, in frame starting at base 1. V was cut back by 4 bases and J by 7 bases, leaving a gap of 14 bases between them.

Sequenced sample: PBMCs or T cells enriched from blood (not recorded which). The TCR was taken from a man in his fifties or sixties who had been exposed to COVID-19. The rearranged chain carries TRBV9 and TRBJ1-4; the D segment cannot be called with confidence. CDR3 protein: CASSPTPRGEKLFF. At the DNA level, the sequence is TGTGCCAGCAGCCCCACCCCGAGAGGTGAAAAACTGTTTTTT.